The 28 T cell receptor beta chains in this list originate from one sample, sequenced in a study of T cell responses to AZD1222 COVID-19 vaccine. TCRdb keeps only in-frame clones here, not all; method: immunoSEQ multiplex PCR. The data show 84,000 or so clones, more than 70% seen once. The specimen was peripheral blood, collected on day 0 of AZD1222 vaccination. The source of these receptors is an adult in good health.

The rearrangement joins TRBV6-2 or TRBV6-3 to TRBJ1-2; the D gene is possibly TRBD1 (5 bases). The CDR3 runs to 14 residues. CDR1 and CDR2 (germline): MNHEY, SVGEGT. V shed 6 bases and J shed 1 base, with 12 bases lying between them. The CDR3 reads CASSRPQVNYGYTF. As DNA, the CDR3 is TGTGCCAGCAGCCGCCCACAGGTTAACTATGGCTACACCTTC.

This clone is a singleton in its sample. The genes are TRBV12-3 or TRBV12-4 and TRBJ2-7; no firm D call. Trimming shortened V by 8 bases and J by 6 bases, and 11 bases separated the two germline ends. This CDR3 is built from 11 residues. The CDR3 spells CASGQAREQYF. The CDR3 DNA reads as TGTGCCAGCGGCCAGGCCCGCGAGCAGTACTTC.

The rearrangement uses TRBV6-5 and TRBJ2-1; no definite D call. Germline CDR1 reads MNHEY; CDR2 reads SVGAGI. V lost 2 bases and J 1 base, leaving 9 bases between the germline ends. The CDR3 loop spans 15 amino acids. CDR3 bases: TGTGCCAGCAGTTACATCTCGACGTCCTACAATGAGCAGTTCTTC. It codes for CASSYISTSYNEQFF.

This chain joins TRBV6-5 and TRBJ1-5, with a weak D call TRBD1 (5 bases). V lost 6 bases, J lost 7 bases, and 19 bases lay in between. The germline V gene encodes CDR1 MNHEY and CDR2 SVGAGI. CDR3 size: 15 residues. CDR3 region: CASRASQGLWQPQHF. The DNA for the CDR3 is TGTGCCAGCAGGGCATCTCAGGGATTATGGCAGCCCCAGCATTTT.

In this sample, this clone turned up a few times. The genes are TRBV12-5 and TRBJ2-5; 8 bases are shared with TRBD1. The CDR3 is 17 amino acids. Germline values: CDR1 LGHNT, CDR2 FRNRAP. Trimming removed 1 base from V and 3 bases from J; junction bases left unmatched: 10. CDR3 coding DNA: TGTGCTAGTGGTTTGGGGACAGGGATTTTTGGGGAAGAGACCCAGTACTTC. Its protein is CASGLGTGIFGEETQYF.

The chain joins TRBV20-1 to TRBJ2-3; D is unresolved. Germline loops: CDR1 DFQATT, CDR2 SNEGSKA (reference sequence). The CDR3 consists of 10 residues. With 0 bases removed from V and 6 bases from J, the gap between germline ends came to 1 base. The CDR3 DNA follows: TGCAGTGCTAGAGAGGATACGCAGTATTTT. It translates to CSAREDTQYF.

The rearrangement joins TRBV3-1 (or the pseudogene TRBV3-2) to TRBJ2-1; 8 bases line up with TRBD2. The junction had 7 bases not matched to a gene; V was cut back by 7 bases and J by 2 bases. CDR3 length equals 15 residues. From germline, CDR1 is LGHDT and CDR2 YNNKEL (reference sequence). The CDR3 sequence is CASTPGGVTYNEQFF. CDR3 sequence (DNA): TGTGCCAGCACCCCGGGAGGGGTCACCTACAATGAGCAGTTCTTC.

The rearrangement links TRBV2 to TRBJ2-2; 7 bases are a match to TRBD1. The CDR3 sequence is 13 residues long. Germline V gene data show CDR1 as SNHLY and CDR2 as FYNNEI. J gave up 6 bases and V 4 bases, and 2 bases lay outside the gene matches. The CDR3 loop reads CASSGQGSGELFF. Here the CDR3 DNA reads TGTGCCAGCAGTGGACAGGGCTCCGGGGAGCTGTTTTTT.

The chain has TRBV19 and TRBJ2-7, with 10 bases matching TRBD2. The CDR3 loop spans 15 amino acids. With 6 bases clipped from V and 4 bases from J, the junction kept 9 bases outside the gene matches. Looked up from germline, CDR1 is LNHDA and CDR2 is SQIVND (reference sequence). CDR3 bases: TGTGCCAGTAGGCCCACTAGCGGGGAAAGGTACGAGCAGTACTTC. It yields the protein CASRPTSGERYEQYF. The whole variable domain, filled in from reference TRBV19 and TRBJ2-7, reads DGGITQSPKYLFRKEGQNVTLSCEQNLNHDAMYWYRQDPGQGLRLIYYSQIVNDFQKGDIAEGYSVSREKKESFPLTVTSAQKNPTAFYLCASRPTSGERYEQYFGPGTRLTVT.

The rearrangement links TRBV19 to TRBJ2-7; D gene unclear. This CDR3 is 13 amino acids long. Per germline, CDR1 LNHDA and CDR2 SQIVND (reference sequence). V lost 4 bases and J 2 bases, leaving 9 bases between the germline ends. CDR3 sequence reads: CASSNAQTYEQYF. CDR3 nucleotide sequence: TGTGCCAGTAGTAATGCGCAAACCTACGAGCAGTACTTC.

This rearrangement joins TRBV10-2 to TRBJ1-1; the D gene is possibly TRBD1 (5 bases). CDR1 WSHSY and CDR2 SAAADI come from the germline V gene. This CDR3 region has 16 residues. V lost 3 bases and J lost 1, with 15 bases in between. The CDR3 protein is CASSEGHTGRNTEAFF. CDR3 nucleotide sequence: TGCGCCAGCAGTGAAGGACACACGGGCCGGAACACTGAAGCTTTCTTT.

The chain recombines TRBV29-1 with TRBJ1-3; possible D gene TRBD1, 5 bases. V was trimmed by 6 bases and J by 4 bases, leaving 16 bases between them. This CDR3 comprises 14 residues. CDR1 and CDR2 from the germline V gene are SQVTM and ANQGSEA. This CDR3 is CSVTGTLPGNTIYF. CDR3 sequence (DNA): TGCAGCGTGACCGGGACGTTACCCGGAAACACCATATATTTT.

V gene TRBV30 combines with J gene TRBJ1-4; tentatively, D is TRBD1 (6 bases). V lost 4 bases to trimming and J lost 3 bases, with 9 bases between them. CDR3 length: 13 residues. Germline V gene sequence: CDR1 GTSNPN, CDR2 SVGIG (reference sequence). The DNA of the CDR3 is TGTGCCTGGAAACAGGGACCTAATGAAAAACTGTTTTTT. Translated, it gives CAWKQGPNEKLFF.

The CDR3 is CASSLGQGFVDTIYF. The CDR3 coding sequence is TGTGCCAGCAGCTTAGGACAGGGATTTGTGGACACCATATATTTT. This chain connects TRBV7-9 to TRBJ1-3, with TRBD1 matching over 7 bases. CDR1 is SEHNR, CDR2 FQNEAQ, per germline (reference sequence). After removal of 1 base from V and 8 bases from J, the junction contained 8 bases not matched to a gene. The CDR3 is 15 amino acids.

Only one count was recorded for this clone. The chain uses TRBV2 and TRBJ2-1; 11 nucleotides agree with TRBD2. Trimming removed 6 bases from V and 3 bases from J; junction bases left unmatched: 1. Germline V lookup: CDR1 SNHLY, CDR2 FYNNEI. This CDR3 is 14 amino acids long. The CDR3, as DNA: TGTGCCAGCAGACTAGCGGGAGACTACAATGAGCAGTTCTTC. Translation: CASRLAGDYNEQFF. Looking up the rest from reference TRBV2 and TRBJ2-1 gives the full variable domain: EPEVTQTPSHQVTQMGQEVILRCVPISNHLYFYWYRQILGQKVEFLVSFYNNEISEKSEIFDDQFSVERPDGSNFTLKIRSTKLEDSAMYFCASRLAGDYNEQFFGPGTRLTVL.

This chain connects TRBV18 to TRBJ1-2; D ambiguous. The CDR3 consists of 14 residues. Germline lookup yields CDR1 KGHSH and CDR2 LQKENI. The ends were cut back, 3 bases at V and 2 bases at J, with 10 bases in the middle. The CDR3 loop reads CASSPGQTNYGYTF. For the CDR3, the DNA is TGTGCCAGCTCACCTGGGCAGACCAACTATGGCTACACCTTC.

CDR3 nucleotide sequence: TGTGCCAGCAGCCTACGAGGCGTGTTGAACACTGAAGCTTTCTTT. Protein product: CASSLRGVLNTEAFF. The genes are TRBV6-2 or TRBV6-3 and TRBJ1-1; D ambiguous. The CDR3 sequence is 15 residues long. Germline CDR1 reads MNHEY; CDR2 reads SVGEGT. V lost 6 bases, J lost 0 bases, and 14 bases lay in between.

The chain joins TRBV20-1 to TRBJ2-1, with TRBD2 identical over 8 bases. Losses at the gene ends were 3 bases for V and 5 bases for J; bases not matched to a gene: 3. The CDR3 length is 13 residues. The V gene's germline CDR1 is DFQATT and CDR2 SNEGSKA (reference sequence). The DNA for the CDR3 is TGCAGTGCTAGTAGCGGGGCTGACAATGAGCAGTTCTTC. As protein: CSASSGADNEQFF.

V gene TRBV6-2 or TRBV6-3 combines with J gene TRBJ1-1; tentatively, D is TRBD1 (6 bases). The CDR3 runs 16 residues. Trimming removed 2 bases from V and 1 base from J, with 14 bases in between. The germline CDR1 and CDR2 sequences are MNHEY and SVGEGT. CDR3: CASSYGGHTGNTEAFF. For the CDR3, the DNA is TGTGCCAGCAGTTACGGGGGGCATACAGGGAACACTGAAGCTTTCTTT.

This clone came up once. The chain combines TRBV27 with TRBJ1-2; D may be TRBD1 (6 bases). This CDR3 has 13 amino acids. Germline V lookup: CDR1 MNHEY, CDR2 SMNVEV (reference sequence). V was trimmed by 6 bases and J by 3 bases, leaving 11 bases between them. The CDR3 region has the DNA TGTGCCAGCAGCCCCAACAGGGACTATGGCTACACCTTC. Protein product: CASSPNRDYGYTF.

The chain recombines TRBV27 with TRBJ2-6; a possible D gene is TRBD1 (6 bases). CDR1 and CDR2 (germline): MNHEY, SMNVEV (reference sequence). The ends were cut back, 4 bases at V and 0 bases at J, with 13 bases in the middle. The CDR3 runs 17 residues. This chain's CDR3 is CASSYQGSHSGANVLTF. As DNA, the CDR3 is TGTGCCAGCAGTTATCAGGGGTCTCACTCTGGGGCCAACGTCCTGACTTTC.

V is TRBV28 and J is TRBJ1-6, with TRBD1 matching over 7 bases. V dropped 10 bases and J dropped 10; count of bases not matched to a gene: 7. The CDR3 has 12 amino acids. Germline lookup yields CDR1 MDHEN and CDR2 SYDVKM. Written as DNA, the CDR3 is TGTGCCAACCAGGGGGGGGGATCACCCCTCCACTTT. Its protein is CANQGGGSPLHF.

The chain uses TRBV29-1 and TRBJ2-5; 15 nucleotides align to TRBD2. This CDR3 is 15 amino acids long. The trim removed 7 bases at V and 1 base at J, leaving 4 bases unmatched. Germline V gene data show CDR1 as SQVTM and CDR2 as ANQGSEA. This chain's CDR3 is CSAGLAGGVQETQYF. The CDR3 DNA reads as TGCAGCGCGGGACTAGCGGGGGGAGTCCAAGAGACCCAGTACTTC. The whole variable domain, remainder taken from reference TRBV29-1 and TRBJ2-5, is SAVISQKPSRDICQRGTSLTIQCQVDSQVTMMFWYRQQPGQSLTLIATANQGSEATYESGFVIDKFPISRPNLTFSTLTVSNMSPEDSSIYLCSAGLAGGVQETQYFGPGTRLLVL.

The V and J genes are TRBV19 and TRBJ2-5; D unresolved. The CDR3 has 12 amino acids. Per germline, CDR1 LNHDA and CDR2 SQIVND (reference sequence). Trimming pared 1 base from V and 3 bases from J, leaving 3 bases between. The CDR3 DNA reads TGTGCCAGTAGTATAGGGAAAGAGACCCAGTACTTC. Protein sequence: CASSIGKETQYF.

The rearrangement uses TRBV5-6 and TRBJ1-1, with a possible D match to TRBD1 (6 bases). Germline CDR1 SGHDT, CDR2 YYEEEE. V was shortened by 4 bases and J by 5 bases, with 12 bases between the two germline ends. This CDR3 has 13 residues. This CDR3 is CASSPQGYTEAFF. CDR3 DNA sequence: TGTGCCAGCAGCCCTCAGGGGTATACTGAAGCTTTCTTT.

This chain uses TRBV19 with TRBJ1-2; D perhaps matches TRBD1 (6 bases). V gave up 3 bases and J gave up 2 bases, with 13 bases separating them. The CDR3 length is 15 residues. Germline CDR1 and CDR2: LNHDA and SQIVND (reference sequence). In DNA form, the CDR3 reads TGTGCCAGTAGTATTATAGGACAGAAAAACTATGGCTACACCTTC. Its protein product is CASSIIGQKNYGYTF.

This sequence joins TRBV7-2 and TRBJ2-7; D may match TRBD1 or TRBD2 (6 bases each). CDR3 length: 17 residues. The germline CDR1 and CDR2 sequences are SGHTA and FQGNSA. Trimming took 1 base from V and 1 from J, leaving 17 bases between them. The CDR3 DNA sequence: TGTGCCAGCAGCTTAGGGGCGGGGCAGGGGTTATCCTACGAGCAGTACTTC. Amino acid sequence: CASSLGAGQGLSYEQYF.

This chain uses TRBV6-1 with TRBJ1-3; 7 bases match TRBD1. Germline loops: CDR1 MNHNS, CDR2 SASEGT. Trimming at V came to 6 bases and at J to 4 bases, leaving 9 bases not matched to a gene. The CDR3 is 15 residues long. In nucleotides, the CDR3 is TGTGCCAGCAGAACGACAGGGAGTGAGGGAAACACCATATATTTT. Residues: CASRTTGSEGNTIYF.